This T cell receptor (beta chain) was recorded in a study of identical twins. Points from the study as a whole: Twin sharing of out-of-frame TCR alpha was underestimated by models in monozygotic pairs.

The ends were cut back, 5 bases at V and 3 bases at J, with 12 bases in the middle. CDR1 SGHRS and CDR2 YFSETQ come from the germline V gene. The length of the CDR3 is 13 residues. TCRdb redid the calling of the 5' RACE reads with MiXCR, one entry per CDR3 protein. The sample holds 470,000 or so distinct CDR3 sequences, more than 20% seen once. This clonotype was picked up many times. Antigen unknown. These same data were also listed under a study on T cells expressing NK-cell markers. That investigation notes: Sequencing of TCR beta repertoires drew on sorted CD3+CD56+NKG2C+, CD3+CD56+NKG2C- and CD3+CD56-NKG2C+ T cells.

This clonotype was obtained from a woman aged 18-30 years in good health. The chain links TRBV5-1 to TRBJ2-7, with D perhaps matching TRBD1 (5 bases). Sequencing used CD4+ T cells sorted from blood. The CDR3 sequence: CASRQDTIYEQYF. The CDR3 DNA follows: TGCGCCAGCAGACAGGACACGATCTACGAGCAGTACTTC.